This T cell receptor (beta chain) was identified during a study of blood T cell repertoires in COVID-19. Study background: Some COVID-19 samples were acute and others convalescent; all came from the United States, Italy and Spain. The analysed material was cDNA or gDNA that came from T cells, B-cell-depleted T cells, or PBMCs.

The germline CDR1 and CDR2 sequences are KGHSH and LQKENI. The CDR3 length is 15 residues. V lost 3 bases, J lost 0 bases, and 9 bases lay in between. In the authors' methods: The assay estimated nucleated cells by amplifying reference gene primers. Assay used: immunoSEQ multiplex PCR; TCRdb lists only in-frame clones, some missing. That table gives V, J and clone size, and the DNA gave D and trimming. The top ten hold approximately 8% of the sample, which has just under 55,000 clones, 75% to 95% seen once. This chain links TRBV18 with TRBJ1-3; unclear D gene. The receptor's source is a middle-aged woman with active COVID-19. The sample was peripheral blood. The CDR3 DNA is TGTGCCAGCTCACCCGCCGGGTCCTCTGGAAACACCATATATTTT. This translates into CASSPAGSSGNTIYF.